This TCR beta chain came from a study of blood T cells in healthy people across ages. Germline CDR1 and CDR2: LGHNA and YSLEER. There are 14 residues in the CDR3. Between the trimmed V and J ends, which lost 4 bases and 4 bases, there was a span of 11 bases. This clonotype was found a few times. Primed by a sample-barcoded 5' primer and a J-beta primer mix, a second PCR proceeded for 7 to 11 cycles. TCRdb called the 5' RACE reads again in MiXCR, with one record for every CDR3 protein. Of 650,000 to 1,000,000 distinct CDR3 sequences listed, around half are singletons. The origin of this receptor is an older man in good health. Sequences were obtained from blood. The chain combines TRBV4-3 with TRBJ2-1; D is possibly TRBD2 (5 bases). The DNA of the CDR3 is TGCGCCAGCAGCCGGAATAGCGCTTACAATGAGCAGTTCTTC. It is translated as CASSRNSAYNEQFF.